This T cell receptor (beta chain) was obtained from a study of T cell responses to AZD1222 COVID-19 vaccine. Findings and caveats of the study: Spike-spanning, vaccine-associated CD4 TCRs were dominant at 160-218 and 743-854. Recipients of AZD1222 seropositive at baseline numbered only five or six. Nearly half of unique spike-specific TCRs reportedly avoided B.1.351 and B.1.1.7 mutated regions. Among the donors, most were white British and more were female, and clonal diversity was possibly underestimated.

Comments on this clone: Its antigen is not known.

The germline CDR1 and CDR2 sequences are MDHEN and SYDVKM. J was trimmed by 6 bases and V by 6 bases; bases with no gene match: 2. The CDR3 totals 12 residues. Sequenced by immunoSEQ multiplex PCR; TCRdb stores in-frame clones only, minus some. The sample holds approximately 150,000 clones, around 90% seen once. The sample here was peripheral blood, taken on day 0 of AZD1222 vaccination. The chain uses TRBV28 and TRBJ1-1; 9 bases align to TRBD1. The TCR comes from an adult in good health. For the CDR3, the DNA is TGTGCCAGCAGGGGGGACAGGGCTGAAGCTTTCTTT. Translation gives CASRGDRAEAFF.